The TCR beta chain under discussion was sequenced for a study of identical twins. TCRdb reanalysed the 5' RACE reads using MiXCR and keeps one entry per CDR3 protein. The table lists hundreds of thousands of distinct CDR3 sequences, 8.5% to 9% of them singletons. Trimming removed 6 bases from V and 2 bases from J; junction bases left unmatched: 9. The CDR3 spans 15 residues. Germline CDR1 DFQATT, CDR2 SNEGSKA (reference sequence). This clonotype was observed a handful of times. These same records also appear under a second study, on yellow fever vaccine responses in identical twins.

The TCR was taken from a woman between 18 and 29 years old in good health. This chain joins TRBV20-1 and TRBJ2-5; 10 bases line up with TRBD2. The sample taken for sequencing was PBMCs. The CDR3 DNA sequence: TGCAGTGCGAGAATAGCGGGAGGACGGCAAGAGACCCAGTACTTC. It encodes CSARIAGGRQETQYF.